This T cell receptor beta chain stems from a study of blood T cells in healthy people across ages. Study summary: Capturing about one barcoded beta molecule per two T cells was achieved by template switching. Findings and limits, study-wide: Versus aged donors, long-lived donors had higher diversity and more naive CD4+ cells. It was held that the diversity estimates obtained from one million T cells were underestimates.

A J-beta primer mix and a sample-barcoded 5' primer were used in a second PCR of roughly 7 to 12 cycles. TCRdb redid the calling of the 5' RACE reads with MiXCR, one entry per CDR3 protein. The table lists about 1.4 million distinct CDR3 sequences, approximately 59% of them singletons. As for this clonotype: Its antigen is currently unknown.

V trimming: 10 bases; J trimming: 8 bases; junction bases outside the gene matches: 11. Germline V CDR1 and CDR2: LNHDA, SQIVND (reference sequence). The CDR3 is 13 residues long. Sequenced sample: blood. The rearrangement uses TRBV19 and TRBJ2-1, with 7 bases identical to TRBD1. The TCR sequence derives from a man aged 18 to 30 in good health. The CDR3 protein is CATRGGPGDEQFF. DNA of the CDR3: TGTGCCACACGAGGGGGCCCGGGCGATGAGCAGTTCTTC.